This T cell receptor beta chain was found in a study of blood T cell repertoires in COVID-19. Study-wide background: Sites in the United States, Italy and Spain provided acute and convalescent COVID-19 samples. From T cells, B-cell-depleted T cells, or PBMCs came the material, which was cDNA or gDNA.

Measured with immunoSEQ multiplex PCR; TCRdb has only the in-frame clones, and not every one. The table shows some 96,000 clones, with approximately 90% occurring only once. On this clone itself: The junction shows a germline mismatch at one end, possibly a read error.

The CDR3 runs 15 residues. Germline lookup yields CDR1 MNHEY and CDR2 SVGAGI. This TCR was recovered from a man aged 55 to 70 with acute or convalescent COVID-19. The genes are TRBV6-5 and TRBJ2-2; the match to TRBD1 covers 9 bases. Sequenced: peripheral blood. In DNA, the CDR3 is TGTGCCAGCGGTACAGGGGGCGAGAACATCGGGGAGCTGTTTTTT. Amino acids: CASGTGGENIGELFF.